One sample yielded the 28 T cell receptor beta chains listed below, sequenced in a study of blood T cell repertoires in COVID-19. The protocol was immunoSEQ multiplex PCR, while the TCRdb copy is restricted to in-frame clones and leaves out a portion. The table lists some 50,000 clones, around 86% of them singletons. Material for sequencing was peripheral blood. The source of these receptors is a human donor in a cohort sampled during active COVID-19.

This clone was detected a few times. The V call is TRBV5-1, the J call TRBJ2-7; D perhaps matches TRBD1 (7 bases). Germline lookup yields CDR1 SGHRS and CDR2 YFSETQ. This CDR3 spans 16 amino acids. V shed 1 base and J shed 2 bases, with 16 bases lying between them. The CDR3 is CASSLRGGQGAYEQYF. The DNA for the CDR3 is TGCGCCAGCAGCTTGAGGGGAGGCCAGGGGGCCTACGAGCAGTACTTC.

V usage is TRBV5-6 and J usage is TRBJ1-2, with TRBD1 matching 7 bases. The V and J ends lost 3 bases and 7 bases, in that order; junction bases with no gene match: 21. The CDR3 runs to 18 residues. The germline gives CDR1 SGHDT, CDR2 YYEEEE. The CDR3 nucleotides read TGTGCCAGCAGCTCGACGACTTCTGAGGGACAGAGAGTTTCTGGCTACACCTTC. Its protein is CASSSTTSEGQRVSGYTF.

This rearrangement joins TRBV5-1 to TRBJ2-7; 7 nucleotides agree with TRBD2. The CDR3 length is 14 residues. Trimming removed 4 bases from V and 6 bases from J; junction bases left unmatched: 10. Germline CDR1 SGHRS, CDR2 YFSETQ. CDR3 sequence reads: CASSLETSFSEQYF. CDR3 bases: TGCGCCAGCAGCCTCGAGACTAGCTTTAGCGAGCAGTACTTC.

CDR3 bases: TGCAGCGTTGGCCTAGGTTCCATGGGCACTGAAGCTTTCTTT. Amino acid sequence: CSVGLGSMGTEAFF. The J gene is TRBJ1-1, the V gene TRBV29-1; D call uncertain. Trimming cost V 4 bases and J 4 bases, with 16 bases left between them. In germline, CDR1 is SQVTM, CDR2 ANQGSEA. The CDR3 is 14 amino acids.

Here the CDR3 DNA reads TGTGCCAGCAGTTCCCCCGGGACTAGCTCCTACAATGAGCAGTTCTTC. Translated, it gives CASSSPGTSSYNEQFF. The chain recombines TRBV27 with TRBJ2-1, with 8 bases fitting TRBD2. The CDR3 spans 16 residues. Per germline, CDR1 MNHEY and CDR2 SMNVEV (reference sequence). The trim removed 4 bases at V and 0 bases at J, leaving 5 bases unmatched.

The chain employs TRBV4-1 and TRBJ1-5; 9 nucleotides agree with TRBD1. The CDR3 spans 16 residues. With V trimmed by 0 bases and J by 5 bases, 5 bases remained unmatched. CDR1 MGHRA and CDR2 YSYEKL come from the germline V gene. The CDR3 region is CASSQEGTGSYQPQHF. The CDR3 DNA reads as TGCGCCAGCAGCCAAGAAGGGACAGGGTCATATCAGCCCCAGCATTTT.

Here the CDR3 reads CASSLSGGALETQYF. CDR3 nucleotides: TGTGCCAGCAGCCTTAGCGGGGGGGCCTTGGAGACCCAGTACTTC. The chain links TRBV6-5 to TRBJ2-5, with 11 bases that match TRBD2. The V segment lost 6 bases and the J segment 5 bases; nucleotides outside the gene matches: 8. Germline-derived CDR1 and CDR2 are MNHEY and SVGAGI. This CDR3 has 15 amino acids.

The V gene is TRBV19, the J gene TRBJ1-5; maybe TRBD1 (6 bases). This CDR3 is 12 amino acids long. Germline CDR1 and CDR2: LNHDA and SQIVND (reference sequence). Trimming left V 9 bases short and J 9 bases short, with 15 bases between. Written as DNA, the CDR3 is TGTGCCAGCCGGGACATCCCCAGGCCCCAGCATTTT. Its translation: CASRDIPRPQHF.

This chain uses TRBV15 with TRBJ2-1, with TRBD1 identical over 8 bases. The V gene end was trimmed by 3 bases and the J gene end by 4 bases; junction bases not matched to a gene: 8. Germline loops: CDR1 LNHNV, CDR2 YYDKDF (reference sequence). The CDR3 extends over 16 amino acids. The CDR3 DNA reads TGTGCCACCAGCAGCGGGACAGGACGTACTTACAATGAGCAGTTCTTC. Its protein is CATSSGTGRTYNEQFF.

The genes are TRBV6-1 and TRBJ1-2; a weak D match, TRBD1 (6 bases). The CDR3 extends over 17 amino acids. Germline assignment: CDR1 MNHNS and CDR2 SASEGT. With 2 bases removed from V and 8 bases from J, the gap between germline ends came to 24 bases. CDR3 loop: CASSEWGHDLRYTGYTF. As DNA, the CDR3 is TGTGCCAGCAGTGAATGGGGACACGATCTGCGTTATACCGGCTACACCTTC.

The chain links TRBV5-1 to TRBJ2-7, with 8 bases matching TRBD2. The germline CDR1 and CDR2 sequences are SGHRS and YFSETQ. This CDR3 comprises 14 residues. Trimming took 4 bases from V and 3 from J; bases not matched to a gene: 6. This chain's CDR3 is CASSPGGEGYEQYF. The CDR3 nucleotides are TGCGCCAGCAGCCCCGGGGGGGAAGGCTACGAGCAGTACTTC.

V gene TRBV6-6 combines with J gene TRBJ1-1; D uncertain. CDR3 length equals 13 residues. Trimming took 5 bases from V and 0 from J, leaving 7 bases between them. CDR1 and CDR2 (germline): MNHNY, SVGAGI (reference sequence). In DNA form, the CDR3 reads TGTGCCAGCAGTGCAGTCATGAACACTGAAGCTTTCTTT. Protein product: CASSAVMNTEAFF.

The rearrangement links TRBV19 to TRBJ1-1; 10 bases match TRBD1. The CDR3 spans 12 residues. CDR1 and CDR2 (germline): LNHDA, SQIVND (reference sequence). The ends lost 6 bases at V and 10 bases at J; junction bases unmatched: 5. This chain's CDR3 is CASRTGGDGAFF. The CDR3 DNA follows: TGTGCCAGTAGGACAGGGGGCGACGGAGCTTTCTTT.

The chain links TRBV7-9 to TRBJ2-7; 7 positions agree with TRBD1. CDR3 length: 16 residues. Per the germline V gene, CDR1 is SEHNR and CDR2 is FQNEAQ (reference sequence). With 5 bases clipped from V and 0 bases from J, the junction kept 10 bases outside the gene matches. CDR3 in DNA: TGTGCCAGCAGCGAATCGACAGGGCTGAGCTCCTACGAGCAGTACTTC. Translated, it gives CASSESTGLSSYEQYF.

V and J are TRBV6-2 or TRBV6-3 and TRBJ2-6; D is undetermined. With 6 bases removed from V and 1 base from J, the gap between germline ends came to 7 bases. From germline, CDR1 is MNHEY and CDR2 SVGEGT. This CDR3 comprises 14 residues. The CDR3 sequence is CASSPPSGANVLTF. DNA for the CDR3: TGTGCCAGCAGCCCCCCATCTGGGGCCAACGTCCTGACTTTC.

This sequence joins TRBV5-6 and TRBJ2-5, with 7 bases matching TRBD2. Looked up from germline, CDR1 is SGHDT and CDR2 is YYEEEE. J was trimmed by 4 bases and V by 4 bases; bases with no gene match: 10. The CDR3 totals 15 residues. The CDR3 DNA is TGTGCCAGCAGCCTTTCGGCGGGGGTAGCAGAGACCCAGTACTTC. Protein product: CASSLSAGVAETQYF.

This sequence joins TRBV29-1 and TRBJ1-2; 8 nucleotides line up with TRBD1. Germline trimming cut 7 bases from V and 7 bases from J; bases unmatched to any gene: 8. Germline CDR1 reads SQVTM; CDR2 reads ANQGSEA. The CDR3 is made up of 12 amino acids. The DNA of the CDR3 is TGCAGCGCCGCGGACAGGGAAGGTGGCTACACCTTC. Translated: CSAADREGGYTF.

The V call is TRBV9, the J call TRBJ2-1, with TRBD2 matching over 12 bases. The V gene's germline CDR1 is SGDLS and CDR2 YYNGEE. J gave up 8 bases and V 4 bases, and 7 bases lay outside the gene matches. CDR3 length: 15 amino acids. The DNA of the CDR3 is TGTGCCAGCAGCTCCTGGCTAGCGGGGGGGGATGAGCAGTTCTTC. It specifies CASSSWLAGGDEQFF.

V is TRBV28 and J is TRBJ1-2; D may be TRBD1 (6 bases). The CDR3 is 14 residues long. V lost 3 bases and J 4 bases, leaving 12 bases between the germline ends. Germline lookup yields CDR1 MDHEN and CDR2 SYDVKM. The DNA of the CDR3 is TGTGCCAGCAGTTTCCCGACAGGATCCTATGGCTACACCTTC. This encodes CASSFPTGSYGYTF.

This chain joins TRBV7-3 and TRBJ2-7; D possibly corresponds to TRBD1 (5 bases). The germline CDR1 and CDR2 sequences are SGHTA and FQGTGA. The V and J ends lost 5 bases and 5 bases respectively, with 13 bases between them. There are 13 residues in the CDR3. The CDR3 DNA follows: TGTGCCAGCAGCATCCAGGGTAGCCACGAGCAGTACTTC. Protein product: CASSIQGSHEQYF.

This rearrangement joins TRBV13 to TRBJ2-7, with 11 bases lining up with TRBD2. Trimming took 5 bases from V and 0 from J; bases not matched to a gene: 9. This CDR3 has 17 amino acids. Germline V gene data show CDR1 as PRHDT and CDR2 as FYEKMQ (reference sequence). The CDR3 DNA follows: TGTGCCAGCAGCCCTAAACCACTAGCGGGGGACTCCTACGAGCAGTACTTC. Translation: CASSPKPLAGDSYEQYF.

A word on this clone: The junction and the germline gene differ at one end; a read error may be behind it. The rearrangement links TRBV7-3 to TRBJ2-1, with 14 bases that match TRBD2. Germline V gives CDR1 SGHTA, CDR2 FQGTGA. CDR3 size: 16 residues. CDR3 residues: CASSSPGLAGALAVVF. The CDR3 coding sequence is TGTGCCAGCAGCTCGCCGGGACTAGCGGGAGCCCTTGCTGTGGTCTTC.

The chain combines TRBV28 with TRBJ1-4; 9 bases align to TRBD1. CDR1 and CDR2 (germline): MDHEN, SYDVKM. The CDR3 has 16 amino acids. With V trimmed by 5 bases and J by 7 bases, 11 bases remained unmatched. As DNA, the CDR3 is TGTGCCAGCAGTATCCCCGGGCGACAGGGGGGTGAAAAACTGTTTTTT. This encodes CASSIPGRQGGEKLFF.

This rearrangement joins TRBV6-1 to TRBJ1-1; 7 positions agree with TRBD1. The length of the CDR3 is 14 residues. J was trimmed by 6 bases and V by 1 base; bases with no gene match: 5. Per germline, CDR1 MNHNS and CDR2 SASEGT. CDR3 nucleotides: TGTGCCAGCAGTGAAGTCACAGGACAGGCTGAAGCTTTCTTT. Translation: CASSEVTGQAEAFF.

CDR3 sequence reads: CASSFTSGPSYEQYF. CDR3 nucleotide sequence: TGCGCCAGCAGCTTTACTAGCGGGCCCTCCTACGAGCAGTACTTC. The chain couples TRBV5-1 to TRBJ2-7; TRBD2 matches 9 bases. Germline V gene lookup returns CDR1 SGHRS and CDR2 YFSETQ. CDR3 length equals 15 residues. The junction had 3 bases not matched to a gene; V was cut back by 2 bases and J by 0 bases. Full variable domain (missing parts from reference TRBV5-1 and TRBJ2-7): KAGVTQTPRYLIKTRGQQVTLSCSPISGHRSVSWYQQTPGQGLQFLFEYFSETQRNKGNFPGRFSGRQFSNSRSEMNVSTLELGDSALYLCASSFTSGPSYEQYFGPGTRLTVT.

The genes are TRBV4-1 and TRBJ1-2; TRBD1 aligns across 8 bases. This CDR3 region has 16 residues. V dropped 1 base and J dropped 1; count of bases not matched to a gene: 5. In germline, CDR1 is MGHRA, CDR2 YSYEKL. The chain's CDR3 is CASSQAGTGSNYGYTF. DNA for the CDR3: TGCGCCAGCAGCCAAGCAGGGACAGGAAGTAACTATGGCTACACCTTC.

The table lists this clone with a few counts. The V call is TRBV4-2, the J call TRBJ2-3, with 11 nucleotides matching TRBD2. This CDR3 comprises 17 residues. The V and J ends lost 1 base and 4 bases, in that order; junction bases with no gene match: 7. Germline assignment: CDR1 LGHNA and CDR2 YNFKEQ. CDR3 nucleotide sequence: TGTGCCAGCAGCCAAGTTGAACTAGCGGGAGTACCAGATACGCAGTATTTT. Protein product: CASSQVELAGVPDTQYF.

The chain has TRBV12-3 or TRBV12-4 and TRBJ1-3; D remains unclear. CDR3 length: 13 amino acids. Trimming removed 8 bases from V and 0 bases from J, with 8 bases in between. This CDR3 is CASGDPSGNTIYF. The CDR3 DNA reads as TGTGCCAGCGGAGACCCCTCTGGAAACACCATATATTTT.